Listed here are 18 T cell receptor beta chains from one sample, sequenced in a study of blood T cell repertoires in COVID-19. The assay was immunoSEQ multiplex PCR, and TCRdb's table has in-frame clones only and misses some. The sample lists some 350,000 clones, about 86% occurring once. What was sequenced was peripheral blood. The receptors were gathered from a man younger than 40 with active or convalescent COVID-19.

The rearrangement uses TRBV25-1 and TRBJ2-3; 9 bases line up with TRBD1. With V trimmed by 3 bases and J by 5 bases, 6 bases remained unmatched. The CDR3 has 15 amino acids. The germline gives CDR1 MGHDK, CDR2 SYGVNS. The CDR3, as DNA: TGTGCCAGCAGTGATCCGGGACAGGGAGGAGATACGCAGTATTTT. This gives the protein CASSDPGQGGDTQYF.

The V gene is TRBV5-1, the J gene TRBJ2-2; 11 bases align to TRBD2. CDR1 is SGHRS, CDR2 YFSETQ, per germline. V shed 4 bases, J shed 5 bases, and the junction held 4 bases outside the gene matches. The CDR3 runs to 15 residues. CDR3 region: CASSIWTSGTGELFF. The CDR3 DNA follows: TGCGCCAGCAGCATTTGGACTAGCGGGACCGGGGAGCTGTTTTTT.

V and J are TRBV4-3 and TRBJ1-4, with TRBD1 matching over 7 bases. This CDR3 region has 15 residues. The ends lost 4 bases at V and 4 bases at J; junction bases unmatched: 6. The germline CDR1 and CDR2 sequences are LGHNA and YSLEER. CDR3 nucleotides: TGCGCCAGCAGCCTTAACAGGGGCTTTAATGAAAAACTGTTTTTT. It translates to CASSLNRGFNEKLFF.

The sample holds a few counts of this clone. The chain combines TRBV30 with TRBJ1-4; no clear D. Germline CDR1 GTSNPN, CDR2 SVGIG (reference sequence). CDR3 length: 12 residues. The germline V and J ends were trimmed by 8 bases and 8 bases, with 15 bases remaining between them. The CDR3 here is CAGLRGWEKLFF. The CDR3 DNA follows: TGTGCCGGCTTGCGGGGTTGGGAAAAACTGTTTTTT.

V is TRBV11-2 and J is TRBJ2-1; possibly TRBD2 for D (5 bases). Trimming stripped 3 bases from V and 5 bases from J, with 8 bases between. Germline lookup yields CDR1 SGHAT and CDR2 FQNNGV. This CDR3 is 13 amino acids long. CDR3 bases: TGTGCCAGCAGCTTCTCGGAGGACAATGAGCAGTTCTTC. Translated, it gives CASSFSEDNEQFF.

The chain combines TRBV5-1 with TRBJ1-6; TRBD1 matches 10 bases. The J segment lost 4 bases and the V segment lost 2 bases, leaving 3 bases of the junction unmatched. Per the germline V gene, CDR1 is SGHRS and CDR2 is YFSETQ. There are 16 residues in the CDR3. For the CDR3, the DNA is TGCGCCAGCAGCTTAGGACAGGGGGTATATAATTCACCCCTCCACTTT. As protein: CASSLGQGVYNSPLHF. Based on the CDR3 plus reference TRBV5-1 and TRBJ1-6, the full variable domain is KAGVTQTPRYLIKTRGQQVTLSCSPISGHRSVSWYQQTPGQGLQFLFEYFSETQRNKGNFPGRFSGRQFSNSRSEMNVSTLELGDSALYLCASSLGQGVYNSPLHFGNGTRLTVT.

The chain is built from TRBV5-6 and TRBJ2-5; 11 bases fit TRBD2. The J segment lost 0 bases and the V segment lost 2 bases, leaving 6 bases of the junction unmatched. This CDR3 contains 17 residues. CDR1 SGHDT and CDR2 YYEEEE come from the germline V gene. The CDR3 DNA is TGTGCCAGCAGCTTTACACTAGCGGGGGTCTACCAAGAGACCCAGTACTTC. This translates into CASSFTLAGVYQETQYF.

The chain employs TRBV27 and TRBJ1-2; TRBD1 agrees at 8 bases. V lost 5 bases and J lost 7; bases outside the gene matches: 9. The CDR3 runs to 14 residues. The germline V gene has CDR1 MNHEY and CDR2 SMNVEV (reference sequence). This chain's CDR3 is CASSPRQGMGGYTF. The CDR3 nucleotides are TGTGCCAGCAGTCCGCGACAGGGGATGGGTGGCTACACCTTC.

This clone was counted only a few times. The genes are TRBV7-2 and TRBJ1-3; D remains ambiguous. Trimming stripped 1 base from V and 3 bases from J, with 10 bases between. Germline-derived CDR1 and CDR2 are SGHTA and FQGNSA. There are 15 residues in the CDR3. The CDR3 nucleotides are TGTGCCAGCAGCTTAGTCGCGCCGGTTGGAAACACCATATATTTT. Protein product: CASSLVAPVGNTIYF.

This sequence joins TRBV24-1 and TRBJ2-7; D gene unclear. CDR1 and CDR2 (germline): KGHDR, SFDVKD. This CDR3 has 13 residues. Trimming took off 3 bases at V and 1 base at J, with 6 bases between the two ends. CDR3 sequence (DNA): TGTGCCACCAGTGATCCCGGTTCCTACGAGCAGTACTTC. The encoded protein is CATSDPGSYEQYF.

The CDR3 sequence is CASSQGEGAVNEQFF. In DNA form, the CDR3 reads TGTGCCAGCAGCCAAGGTGAGGGGGCTGTCAATGAGCAGTTCTTC. This chain connects TRBV4-2 to TRBJ2-1, with 7 bases lining up with TRBD1. The CDR3 extends over 15 amino acids. Germline lookup yields CDR1 LGHNA and CDR2 YNFKEQ. The V segment lost 1 base and the J segment 6 bases; nucleotides outside the gene matches: 6.

This clone came up a few times. The rearrangement links TRBV7-2 to TRBJ1-2; D is undetermined. The germline V gene encodes CDR1 SGHTA and CDR2 FQGNSA. Between the trimmed V and J ends, which lost 2 bases and 8 bases, there was a span of 15 bases. The CDR3 totals 14 residues. The CDR3 loop reads CASSLSRTTRGYTF. Here the CDR3 DNA reads TGTGCCAGCAGCTTATCCAGGACTACTCGGGGCTACACCTTC.

The chain has TRBV24-1 and TRBJ2-5, with 10 bases aligning to TRBD2. V trimming: 4 bases; J trimming: 2 bases; junction bases outside the gene matches: 6. This CDR3 has 16 residues. Germline V gives CDR1 KGHDR, CDR2 SFDVKD. The CDR3 DNA follows: TGTGCCACCAGTGAAACCCAGACTAGCGGGCAAGAGACCCAGTACTTC. Translated: CATSETQTSGQETQYF.

V is TRBV30 and J is TRBJ2-7; D perhaps matches TRBD1 (6 bases). Trimming removed 4 bases from V and 6 bases from J, with 16 bases in between. In germline, CDR1 is GTSNPN, CDR2 SVGIG (reference sequence). The CDR3 has 13 residues. The CDR3 sequence is CAWNLIQGSEQYF. For the CDR3, the DNA is TGTGCCTGGAACCTTATACAGGGATCCGAGCAGTACTTC.

This chain uses TRBV19 with TRBJ2-5; 8 bases are a match to TRBD2. The CDR3 totals 14 residues. The V gene end was trimmed by 7 bases and the J gene end by 5 bases; junction bases not matched to a gene: 9. Germline V gene data show CDR1 as LNHDA and CDR2 as SQIVND (reference sequence). The CDR3 is CASTPRSGSETQYF. The DNA of the CDR3 is TGTGCCAGTACCCCTAGGAGCGGGAGCGAGACCCAGTACTTC.

The V gene is TRBV3-1 (or the pseudogene TRBV3-2), the J gene TRBJ1-2; D may be TRBD1 (5 bases). Trimming shortened V by 0 bases and J by 1 base, and 18 bases separated the two germline ends. The CDR3 is 18 residues long. The germline V gene encodes CDR1 LGHDT and CDR2 YNNKEL (reference sequence). CDR3 bases: TGTGCCAGCAGCCAAGACATGGGGAGGACACCGGTTAACTATGGCTACACCTTC. It yields the protein CASSQDMGRTPVNYGYTF.

V is TRBV7-2 and J is TRBJ2-1; 10 bases align to TRBD2. The V segment lost 1 base and the J segment 7 bases; nucleotides outside the gene matches: 7. Germline CDR1 and CDR2: SGHTA and FQGNSA. The CDR3 extends over 16 amino acids. The CDR3 region is CASSLVSVLAGNEQFF. The CDR3 DNA is TGTGCCAGCAGCTTAGTATCGGTACTAGCGGGGAATGAGCAGTTCTTC.

The chain carries TRBV27 and TRBJ1-5; D remains ambiguous. CDR1 is MNHEY, CDR2 SMNVEV, per germline (reference sequence). The length of the CDR3 is 16 residues. V lost 3 bases and J 3 bases, leaving 15 bases between the germline ends. The CDR3 coding sequence is TGTGCCAGCAGTTTGACAATGGTCCCCTCCAATCAGCCCCAGCATTTT. Its translation is CASSLTMVPSNQPQHF.